One and the same sample provided the 21 T cell receptor beta chains below, sequenced in a study of shared clonotypes between healthy human individuals (dated by TCRdb to 2018 to 2020). The receptor library was made with the immunoSEQ multiplex PCR assay. Not all clones reach the TCRdb copy of this immuneACCESS table, which keeps in-frame sequences only. Checked studies attribute under half of the gap to unresolved V genes and leave the rest unexplained. This sample holds hundreds of thousands of clones; about 85% were observed only once. Clones ranked in the top ten supply about 12% of the sample. Sequenced input: PBMCs. All receptors come from a woman in her thirties or forties in good health. Some clones in this sample may be carry-over from other donors' samples.

The table lists this clone with a few counts. V and J are TRBV7-9 and TRBJ2-1, with 8 positions matching TRBD1. Trimming took 4 bases from V and 5 from J; bases not matched to a gene: 16. This CDR3 contains 18 residues. Germline values: CDR1 SEHNR, CDR2 FQNEAQ (reference sequence). Here the CDR3 reads CASSSKEPGQAFHNEQFF. Written as DNA, the CDR3 is TGTGCCAGCAGCTCGAAAGAACCGGGACAGGCGTTCCACAATGAGCAGTTCTTC.

This chain links TRBV18 with TRBJ2-7, with D possibly being TRBD1 or TRBD2 (5 bases each). Trimming stripped 3 bases from V and 2 bases from J, with 11 bases between. Germline V CDR1 and CDR2: KGHSH, LQKENI. The CDR3 has 14 residues. In nucleotides, the CDR3 is TGTGCCAGCTCACCCGACAGCGGAGCCTACGAGCAGTACTTC. This sequence encodes CASSPDSGAYEQYF. The full variable domain, in which reference TRBV18 and TRBJ2-7 provide the parts outside the CDR3, is NAGVMQNPRHLVRRRGQEARLRCSPMKGHSHVYWYRQLPEEGLKFMVYLQKENIIDESGMPKERFSAEFPKEGPSILRIQQVVRGDSAAYFCASSPDSGAYEQYFGPGTRLTVT.

This chain links TRBV23-1 with TRBJ2-7, with TRBD1 matching over 7 bases. TRBV23-1 has ORF status, its function being uncertain. Trimming removed 10 bases from V and 2 bases from J; junction bases left unmatched: 23. This CDR3 is 18 amino acids long. The CDR3: CATPKIRTGLYSPYEQYF. DNA of the CDR3: TGCGCCACCCCAAAGATCCGGACAGGCTTATACTCCCCCTACGAGCAGTACTTC.

V gene TRBV7-2 combines with J gene TRBJ1-3; D remains ambiguous. Trimming took off 9 bases at V and 0 bases at J, with 15 bases between the two ends. The CDR3 sequence is 15 residues long. The germline gives CDR1 SGHTA, CDR2 FQGNSA. CDR3 DNA: TGTGCCAGTACCGGGAGGCGATTCTCTGGAAACACCATATATTTT. Its translation: CASTGRRFSGNTIYF.

This clone has just a few counts. The genes are TRBV11-2 and TRBJ2-7; D unresolved. The CDR3 is 15 residues long. The ends were cut back, 0 bases at V and 0 bases at J, with 9 bases in the middle. Germline CDR1 and CDR2: SGHAT and FQNNGV. The CDR3 region has the DNA TGTGCCAGCAGCTTAGATCTGGGCAACTCCTACGAGCAGTACTTC. Amino acid sequence: CASSLDLGNSYEQYF.

V gene TRBV11-2 combines with J gene TRBJ1-2, with 7 nucleotides matching TRBD1. This CDR3 has 15 amino acids. After removal of 2 bases from V and 2 bases from J, the junction contained 5 bases not matched to a gene. Germline lookup yields CDR1 SGHAT and CDR2 FQNNGV. The CDR3 nucleotides read TGTGCCAGCAGCTTATCCTCGGGACAGAACTATGGCTACACCTTC. Amino acid sequence: CASSLSSGQNYGYTF. Based on the CDR3 plus reference TRBV11-2 and TRBJ1-2, the full variable domain is EAGVAQSPRYKIIEKRQSVAFWCNPISGHATLYWYQQILGQGPKLLIQFQNNGVVDDSQLPKDRFSAERLKGVDSTLKIQPAKLEDSAVYLCASSLSSGQNYGYTFGSGTRLTVV.

CDR3 loop: CSVAPDGIYEQYF. In nucleotides, the CDR3 is TGCAGCGTTGCGCCGGACGGAATCTACGAGCAGTACTTC. The chain recombines TRBV29-1 with TRBJ2-7; D gene ambiguous. V was shortened by 4 bases and J by 3 bases, with 13 bases between the two germline ends. Germline-derived CDR1 and CDR2 are SQVTM and ANQGSEA. The length of the CDR3 is 13 residues.

This chain connects TRBV7-9 to TRBJ2-7, with D uncertain. The CDR3 is 12 amino acids. Germline-derived CDR1 and CDR2 are SEHNR and FQNEAQ (reference sequence). V gave up 5 bases and J gave up 4 bases, with 9 bases separating them. CDR3 protein: CASSLQQYEQYF. CDR3 DNA sequence: TGTGCCAGCAGCCTACAGCAATACGAGCAGTACTTC. Based on the CDR3 plus reference TRBV7-9 and TRBJ2-7, the full variable domain is DTGVSQNPRHKITKRGQNVTFRCDPISEHNRLYWYRQTLGQGPEFLTYFQNEAQLEKSRLLSDRFSAERPKGSFSTLEIQRTEQGDSAMYLCASSLQQYEQYFGPGTRLTVT.

This sequence joins TRBV27 and TRBJ2-2; D remains ambiguous. Germline V gene lookup returns CDR1 MNHEY and CDR2 SMNVEV (reference sequence). This CDR3 spans 17 amino acids. V lost 3 bases to trimming and J lost 0 bases, with 14 bases between them. The CDR3 DNA reads as TGTGCCAGCAGTTTCCCCAAAGAGCGCGCGAACACCGGGGAGCTGTTTTTT. This translates into CASSFPKERANTGELFF.

Concerning this clone itself: At one of its ends the junction is not consistent with the germline gene, which may arise from a read error. The rearrangement links TRBV2 to TRBJ2-3; the match to TRBD2 covers 9 bases. This CDR3 comprises 11 residues. Per germline, CDR1 SNHLY and CDR2 FYNNEI. The CDR3 reads CASREAGGPLF. The CDR3 DNA sequence: TGTGCCAGCAGGGAGGCGGGGGGGCCCCTTTTT.

The chain is built from TRBV7-2 and TRBJ2-7, with 10 bases matching TRBD2. The CDR3 has 16 residues. Germline assignment: CDR1 SGHTA and CDR2 FQGNSA. With V trimmed by 7 bases and J by 2 bases, 11 bases remained unmatched. The CDR3 DNA sequence: TGTGCCAGCACCTCCCCCCTAGGACTAGCGGCCTACGAGCAGTACTTC. Translating gives CASTSPLGLAAYEQYF. Full variable domain (missing parts from reference TRBV7-2 and TRBJ2-7): GAGVSQSPSNKVTEKGKDVELRCDPISGHTALYWYRQSLGQGLEFLIYFQGNSAPDKSGLPSDRFSAERTGGSVSTLTIQRTQQEDSAVYLCASTSPLGLAAYEQYFGPGTRLTVT.

This rearrangement joins TRBV13 to TRBJ2-3, with D uncertain. This CDR3 region has 15 residues. With 2 bases removed from V and 6 bases from J, the gap between germline ends came to 15 bases. Germline V gene sequence: CDR1 PRHDT, CDR2 FYEKMQ (reference sequence). CDR3 nucleotides: TGTGCCAGCAGCTTAAAGACGGTTCTGTCTGATACGCAGTATTTT. This codes for CASSLKTVLSDTQYF.

The chain has TRBV4-3 and TRBJ2-5; TRBD2 aligns across 9 bases. The end of the DNA is better explained by TRBJ2-7, so the J call may be wrong. Germline V gene lookup returns CDR1 LGHNA and CDR2 YSLEER. This CDR3 region has 15 residues. CDR3 sequence: CASSPGTSSPYEQYF. Written as DNA, the CDR3 is TGCGCCAGCAGCCCCGGGACTAGCAGTCCTTACGAGCAGTACTTC.

V gene TRBV4-2 combines with J gene TRBJ1-3; D unresolved. CDR1 and CDR2 from the germline V gene are LGHNA and YNFKEQ. CDR3 length: 16 amino acids. V lost 0 bases to trimming and J lost 0 bases, with 9 bases between them. The CDR3 sequence is CASSQEAGNSGNTIYF. The CDR3 nucleotides read TGTGCCAGCAGCCAAGAAGCAGGTAACTCTGGAAACACCATATATTTT.

This rearrangement joins TRBV5-5 to TRBJ1-1; no firm D call. Trimming cost V 5 bases and J 4 bases, with 18 bases left between them. The CDR3 runs to 15 residues. Germline V gene sequence: CDR1 SGHKS, CDR2 YYEKEE (reference sequence). This chain's CDR3 is CASSPHTPSPTEAFF. CDR3 DNA sequence: TGTGCCAGCAGTCCGCATACTCCCAGCCCCACTGAAGCTTTCTTT.

The chain recombines TRBV2 with TRBJ2-3; D is uncertain. The germline V and J ends were trimmed by 2 bases and 3 bases, with 6 bases remaining between them. Per the germline V gene, CDR1 is SNHLY and CDR2 is FYNNEI. The CDR3 totals 13 residues. The CDR3 is CASSELMTDTQYF. CDR3 sequence (DNA): TGTGCCAGCAGTGAACTTATGACAGATACGCAGTATTTT.

The table lists this clone with many counts. V usage is TRBV5-1 and J usage is TRBJ2-4; D gene unclear. Trimming left V 0 bases short and J 0 bases short, with 4 bases between. In germline, CDR1 is SGHRS, CDR2 YFSETQ. The CDR3 runs to 14 residues. The CDR3 sequence: CASSLGGAKNIQYF. Written as DNA, the CDR3 is TGCGCCAGCAGCTTGGGGGGAGCCAAAAACATTCAGTACTTC.

This chain connects TRBV28 to TRBJ1-5; 10 nucleotides align to TRBD1. Germline V CDR1 and CDR2: MDHEN, SYDVKM. CDR3 length: 14 residues. Trimming at V came to 3 bases and at J to 6 bases, leaving 2 bases not matched to a gene. CDR3 in DNA: TGTGCCAGCAGTTTTGGGACAGGGGTTCAGCCCCAGCATTTT. Its protein product is CASSFGTGVQPQHF.

The chain joins TRBV6-5 to TRBJ2-1, with D perhaps matching TRBD1 (6 bases). The CDR3 sequence is 14 residues long. Trimming cost V 6 bases and J 6 bases, with 15 bases left between them. Per the germline V gene, CDR1 is MNHEY and CDR2 is SVGAGI. Here the CDR3 reads CASRSNRAVNEQFF. The CDR3 DNA reads as TGTGCCAGCAGAAGTAACAGGGCGGTCAATGAGCAGTTCTTC.

In the case of this clone: The junction and the germline gene differ at one end; a read error may be behind it. The genes are TRBV6-1 and TRBJ2-7; 10 nucleotides agree with TRBD2. CDR3 length equals 15 residues. The V gene's germline CDR1 is MNHNS and CDR2 SASEGT. The chain's CDR3 is CASSEGTSASYEQYF. The CDR3 nucleotides are TGTGCCAGCAGCGAAGGGACTAGCGCCTCCTACGAGCAGTACTTC.

This chain joins TRBV28 and TRBJ1-5; no clear D. The CDR3 has 12 amino acids. Germline lookup yields CDR1 MDHEN and CDR2 SYDVKM. Deletions cut 6 bases from V and 9 bases from J, with 12 bases between. CDR3 sequence reads: CASSLRPGPQHF. CDR3 DNA: TGTGCCAGCAGCCTCCGACCGGGGCCCCAGCATTTT.